The subject of this entry is one T cell receptor beta chain. Only one count was recorded for this clone. Its specific antigen is unknown. There are no base qualities to consult, and no much larger clone falls within one base. Sample time point, as interpreted from the label and publication: baseline before first vaccination. Vaccinee samples came from UK trials COV001 and COV002, including a single-blind randomized controlled phase 2/3 trial of AZD1222 (ChAdOx1 nCoV-19) in healthy adults. Trial participant PBMC samples were collected at day 0 and day 28 after the second dose for TCRbeta chain sequencing. The germline V gene yields MDHEN for CDR1 and SYDVKM for CDR2. V loses 3 bases of germline sequence and J loses 15 bases, and the interval between the two ends is 15 bases. The CDR3 sequence holds 13 residues, the cysteine and phenylalanine included. Kept here is only the CDR3 DNA, which spans 39 bases and is read in frame from base 1.

The data were obtained in a study of T cell responses to AZD1222 COVID-19 vaccine (dated by TCRdb to the early 2020s). Regarding the complete study: AZD1222 recipients whose second dose came at about 4 weeks and those whose second dose came at about 12 weeks were combined into one group, since spike-specific TCR depth and breadth did not differ between the two schedules. A total of 230 to 250 trial participants underwent TCR sequencing, of whom some 200 had received two doses of AZD1222 and roughly 26 had received two doses of the MenACWY control vaccine. Enrollment into the trials was organized by age into subgroups of 18-55, 56-69 and 70-plus years, and those subgroups contained approximately 150, 30 and 60 TCR-sequenced participants, respectively. The paper's findings and limits, for the study overall: Conclusions about previously exposed vaccinees are limited because only a handful of AZD1222 recipients were SARS-CoV-2 seropositive at baseline. Most participants were white British and females outnumbered males, and the authors suggested that clonal diversity may have been underestimated. A significant rise in spike-specific TCR breadth and depth was observed after two AZD1222 doses relative to day 0 and relative to MenACWY recipients. Because no day 14 peak-response samples were available, repertoires were characterized only after the peak T cell response. Nearly half of unique spike-specific TCRs reportedly recognized epitopes outside regions mutated in the B.1.351 and B.1.1.7 variants. The whole spike protein was spanned by vaccine-associated CD4 TCRs, and dominant responses were seen in regions 160-218 and 743-854. In the small 56-69-year group, the increase in depth fell short of significance, most likely because of low power.

The CDR3 regions of human TCRbeta chains were subjected to immunosequencing. Regarding the original processing steps: Repertoire TCRs were matched against a reference library of SARS-CoV-2-specific TCRs generated with the MIRA antigen-specificity platform. Breadth was defined as the fraction of unique TCRs that were SARS-CoV-2-associated, and depth was defined as the fraction of total T cells that were SARS-CoV-2-associated. Each spike-specific TCR was assigned to its reactive spike region and to a CD4 or CD8 class using the MIRA data. Log10-transformed breadth and depth values were compared by one-way ANOVA with Sidak's multiple comparisons tests. TCRdb provides this immuneACCESS table in a form limited to in-frame rearrangements. Some clones are lacking; in checked studies, under half of them reflect an unresolved V gene, and why the rest are absent is not known. The V and J calls and clone size are taken from that table; D and trimming were inferred from the DNA. This sample comprises roughly 180,000 clones, about 86% of them detected only once. The top ten clones comprise less than 0.55% of the sample.

The chain is assembled from TRBV28 and TRBJ1-6, with no reliable assignment of the D segment. This clonotype was obtained from an adult in good health. Specimen: peripheral blood, collected on day 0 of AZD1222 vaccination. CDR3 sequence: CASSFRPNSVLHF. The DNA sequence reads TGTGCCAGCAGTTTTCGGCCCAATTCGGTCCTCCACTTT.